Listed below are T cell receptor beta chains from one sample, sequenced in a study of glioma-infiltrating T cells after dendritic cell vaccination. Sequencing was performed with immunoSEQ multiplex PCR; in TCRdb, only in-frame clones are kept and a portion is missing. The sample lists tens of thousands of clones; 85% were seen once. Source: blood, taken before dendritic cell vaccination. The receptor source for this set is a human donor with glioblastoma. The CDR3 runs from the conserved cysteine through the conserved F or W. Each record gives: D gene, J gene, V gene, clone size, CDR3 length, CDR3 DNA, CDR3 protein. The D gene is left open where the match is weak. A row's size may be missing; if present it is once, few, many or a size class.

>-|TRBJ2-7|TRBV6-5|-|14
TGTGCCAGCAGTTACTCTCCGGGTTTCCACGAGCAGTACTTC
CASSYSPGFHEQYF
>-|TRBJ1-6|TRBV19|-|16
TGTGCCAGTACAGAGAGGGCCCGAGGCCATAATTCACCCCTCCACTTT
CASTERARGHNSPLHF
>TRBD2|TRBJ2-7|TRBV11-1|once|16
TGTGCCAGCAGCTTCCCCGGACTAGCGGGAGCCTACGAGCAGTACTTC
CASSFPGLAGAYEQYF
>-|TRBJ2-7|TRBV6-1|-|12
TGTGCCAGCAGCGCGATTAACTACGAGCAGTACTTC
CASSAINYEQYF
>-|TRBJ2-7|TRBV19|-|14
TGTGCCAGTAGCGAGCGGGCGAGCTCCTACGAGCAGTACTTC
CASSERASSYEQYF
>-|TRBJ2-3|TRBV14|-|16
TGTGCCAGCAGCCGGATGGGTCTGCAGAGGCCAGATACGCAGTATTTT
CASSRMGLQRPDTQYF
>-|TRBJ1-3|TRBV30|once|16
TGTGCCTGGAGTGTACTCGGGGTATTGGGTGGAAACACCATATATTTT
CAWSVLGVLGGNTIYF
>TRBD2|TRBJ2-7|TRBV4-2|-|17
TGTGCCAGCAGCCAAGAGGGGACAGCGGGGGGAAGATACGAGCAGTACTTC
CASSQEGTAGGRYEQYF
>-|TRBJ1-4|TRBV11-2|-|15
TGTGCCAGCAGCTTAGTACGGGGGGTGGATGAAAAACTGTTTTTT
CASSLVRGVDEKLFF
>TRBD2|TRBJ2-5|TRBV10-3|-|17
TGTGCCATCAGTGTTGCTGGACTAGCGGGGGTCCTGGAGACCCAGTACTTC
CAISVAGLAGVLETQYF
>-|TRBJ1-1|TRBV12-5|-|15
TGTGCTAGTGGTTTGGACACACAAGGAAGGCGGGGAGCTTTCTTT
CASGLDTQGRRGAFF
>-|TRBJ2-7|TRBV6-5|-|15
TGTGCCAGCAGCTTATCACCGGACAGCACCTACGAGCAGTACTTC
CASSLSPDSTYEQYF
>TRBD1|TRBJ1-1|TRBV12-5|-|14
TGTGCTAGTGGTTCAGGGACAGAGAACACTGAAGCTTTCTTT
CASGSGTENTEAFF
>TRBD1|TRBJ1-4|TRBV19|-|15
TGTGCCAGTACCCCCGACAGGGCGGCTAATGAAAAACTGTTTTTT
CASTPDRAANEKLFF
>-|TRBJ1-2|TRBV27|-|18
TGTGCCAGCAGTCAAAACGGAAGGGGGATGCTTAAAAATGATGGCTACACCTTC
CASSQNGRGMLKNDGYTF
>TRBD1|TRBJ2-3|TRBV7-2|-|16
TGTGCCAGCAGCTTAGCGTCCTTACAGGGGTTGGATACGCAGTATTTT
CASSLASLQGLDTQYF
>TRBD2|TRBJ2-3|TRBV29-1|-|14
TGCAGCGTTGACCTAGCGGGGGGCACAGATACGCAGTATTTT
CSVDLAGGTDTQYF
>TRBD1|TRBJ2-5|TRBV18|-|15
TGTGCCAGCTCAAAAGACAGGGCCTCCCAAGAGACCCAGTACTTC
CASSKDRASQETQYF
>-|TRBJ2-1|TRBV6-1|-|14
TGTGCCAGCAGTGAAGGGGTAGGGCGGGGTGAGCAGTTCTTC
CASSEGVGRGEQFF
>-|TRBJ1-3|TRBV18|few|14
TGTGCCAGCTCTCCGACACACTCTGGAAACACCATATATTTT
CASSPTHSGNTIYF
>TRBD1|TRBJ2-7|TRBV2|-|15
TGTGCCAGCCGTGTTTTCTCGACAGGGGGCTACGAGCAGTACTTC
CASRVFSTGGYEQYF
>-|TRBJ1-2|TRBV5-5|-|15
TGTGCCAGCAGCTTGGCCGGGACAAATAGGGTCGGCTACACCTTC
CASSLAGTNRVGYTF
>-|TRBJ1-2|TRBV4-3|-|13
TGCGCCAGCAGCCACGAGAGGAACTATGGCTACACCTTC
CASSHERNYGYTF
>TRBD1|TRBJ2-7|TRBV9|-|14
TGTGCCAGCAGCGCGACAGGGTCCTCCTACGAGCAGTACTTC
CASSATGSSYEQYF
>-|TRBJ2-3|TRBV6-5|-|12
TGTGCCAGCAGTTACGTCGGAGATACGCAGTATTTT
CASSYVGDTQYF
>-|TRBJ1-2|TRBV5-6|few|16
TGTGCCAGCAGCCCGGAGGGAAGTGGCTCGTGGTATGGCTACACCTTC
CASSPEGSGSWYGYTF
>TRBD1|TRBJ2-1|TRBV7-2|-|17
TGTGCCAGCTCGAGGTACGACAGGGGGAAGCCCCGCAATGAGCAGTTCTTC
CASSRYDRGKPRNEQFF
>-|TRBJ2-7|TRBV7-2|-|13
TGTGCCAGCAGCTTAGCGTTTAATTACGAGCAGTACTTC
CASSLAFNYEQYF
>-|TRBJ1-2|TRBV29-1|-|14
TGCAGCGTTGTAAAAATGACAGCGACCTATGGCTACACCTTC
CSVVKMTATYGYTF
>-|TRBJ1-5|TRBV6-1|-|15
TGTGCCAGCTGTCTAGGGGACAATAGCAATCAGCCCCAGCATTTT
CASCLGDNSNQPQHF
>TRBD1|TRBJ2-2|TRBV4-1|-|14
TGCGCCAGCAGCCATCCCAGGGGGACCGGGGAGCTGTTTTTT
CASSHPRGTGELFF
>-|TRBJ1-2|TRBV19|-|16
TGTGCCAGTAGTAATTCAGGCCAGGGTAGAGGCTATGGCTACACCTTC
CASSNSGQGRGYGYTF
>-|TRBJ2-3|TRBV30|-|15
TGTGCCTGGAGCCCCGGGACATCTGGCGCAGATACGCAGTATTTT
CAWSPGTSGADTQYF
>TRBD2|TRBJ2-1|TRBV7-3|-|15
TGTGCCAGCAGCTTAGTAGCGGGAGGTCGGGATGAGCAGTTCTTC
CASSLVAGGRDEQFF
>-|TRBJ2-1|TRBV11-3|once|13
TGTGCCAGCAGCTCGGTAATGTACAATGAGCAGTTCTTC
CASSSVMYNEQFF
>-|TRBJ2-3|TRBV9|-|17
TGTGCCAGCAGCGTAGTGACAAGCGGGTGGGCCCAAGATACGCAGTATTTT
CASSVVTSGWAQDTQYF
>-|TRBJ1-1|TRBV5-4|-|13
TGTGCCAGCAGCCCTTCTGGGGGGGCTGAAGCTTTCTTT
CASSPSGGAEAFF